Shown below are 26 T cell receptor beta chains from a single sample sequenced in a study of regulatory T cells in long-lasting Graves disease. Assembly of TCR beta libraries relied on iRepertoire HTBI primers together with Arm-PCR of CDR3 regions. A single record per CDR3 protein comes from TCRdb applying MiXCR to the multiplex PCR reads. The sample holds about 530,000 distinct CDR3 sequences; about 16% are singletons and the top ten take just under 25%. The sample's time point: newly diagnosed GD, antithyroid drugs for less than 3 months. The TCR library was made from RNA extracted from PBMCs. The same sample was also studied in work on T cells in Graves' hyperthyroidism and ophthalmopathy.

The sequences come from peripheral blood mononuclear cells (PBMCs), collected at new diagnosis, from a patient treated with antithyroid drugs. The source of these receptors is a woman in her forties or fifties with Graves disease.

The sample holds a few counts of this clonotype. The CDR3 nucleotides read TGTGCCTGTAATCCGGGACAGGGGGTAGGGAGCTCCTACAATGAGCAGTTCTTC. It is translated as CACNPGQGVGSSYNEQFF. The chain is built from TRBV30 and TRBJ2-1; TRBD1 agrees at 11 bases. Per the germline V gene, CDR1 is GTSNPN and CDR2 is SVGIG (reference sequence). The CDR3 length is 18 residues. Germline trimming cut 6 bases from V and 0 bases from J; bases unmatched to any gene: 13.

The rearrangement links TRBV5-1 to TRBJ2-7; tentative D call: TRBD1 (5 bases). Germline loops: CDR1 SGHRS, CDR2 YFSETQ. CDR3 length equals 14 residues. For the CDR3, the DNA is TGCGCTGAAGTTTGGCAGGGAAATGACTACGAGCAGTACTTC. Protein product: CAEVWQGNDYEQYF.

The sample holds a few counts of this clonotype. The chain couples TRBV6-5 to TRBJ1-3; weak D call: TRBD1 (6 bases). CDR3 length equals 15 residues. The V end was cut by 2 bases, the J end by 4 bases, with 12 bases between. The germline V gene encodes CDR1 MNHEY and CDR2 SVGAGI. Here the CDR3 DNA reads TGTGCCAGCAGTTACCGGGGGGCTGGAGGAAACACCATATATTTT. This sequence encodes CASSYRGAGGNTIYF.

In nucleotides, the CDR3 is TGTGCCAGTAAAAGACGGGCAACTAATGAAAAACTGTTTTTT. Translating gives CASKRRATNEKLFF. This chain uses TRBV19 with TRBJ1-4; D gene uncertain. The germline V gene has CDR1 LNHDA and CDR2 SQIVND (reference sequence). CDR3 length equals 14 residues. The ends were cut back, 7 bases at V and 0 bases at J, with 9 bases in the middle.

This clonotype was seen more than once but under ten times. The chain joins TRBV5-5 to TRBJ1-2; D not certain. CDR3 length equals 15 residues. CDR1 SGHKS and CDR2 YYEKEE come from the germline V gene (reference sequence). Trimming stripped 2 bases from V and 3 bases from J, with 14 bases between. The CDR3 DNA is TGTGCCAGCAGCTTCGGGGTGGGAGCTGACTATGGCTACACCTTC. Amino acids: CASSFGVGADYGYTF.

In this sample, this clonotype turned up once. The V and J genes are TRBV5-6 and TRBJ2-5; 8 positions match TRBD1. Per germline, CDR1 SGHDT and CDR2 YYEEEE. V lost 4 bases and J lost 4; bases outside the gene matches: 12. This CDR3 is built from 16 residues. The CDR3 DNA reads as TGTGCCAGCAGCGTGGACAGGGTGGGCTTGATAGAGACCCAGTACTTC. Protein product: CASSVDRVGLIETQYF.

This clonotype was picked up many times. CDR3 region: CASSLDGSRTDTQYF. The CDR3 DNA is TGCGCCAGCAGCTTGGATGGCTCCCGCACAGATACGCAGTATTTT. V usage is TRBV5-1 and J usage is TRBJ2-3, with D hard to call. This CDR3 contains 15 residues. CDR1 and CDR2 (germline): SGHRS, YFSETQ. Trimming took off 0 bases at V and 1 base at J, with 9 bases between the two ends.

This clonotype was seen many times. The genes are TRBV11-2 and TRBJ2-7; 9 nucleotides line up with TRBD2. J was trimmed by 2 bases and V by 4 bases; bases with no gene match: 9. Germline V gene sequence: CDR1 SGHAT, CDR2 FQNNGV. This CDR3 is built from 16 residues. The CDR3, as DNA: TGTGCCAGCAGCTCCCGAAAAAAGCGGGGGGCCTACGAGCAGTACTTC. Translated: CASSSRKKRGAYEQYF.

The sample holds a few counts of this clonotype. This sequence may be a read error, since a much larger clone differs from it by one base. The V call is TRBV11-2, the J call TRBJ2-3; the D gene is possibly TRBD2 (6 bases). The germline gives CDR1 SGHAT, CDR2 FQNNGV. CDR3 size: 14 residues. CDR3 region: CASTVGGFTGTQYF. Written as DNA, the CDR3 is TGTGCCAGCACCGTAGGAGGGTTCACAGGTACGCAGTATTTT.

The table lists this clonotype with many counts. This chain uses TRBV18 with TRBJ1-1; unclear D gene. CDR1 is KGHSH, CDR2 LQKENI, per germline. The CDR3 has 12 residues. Trimming pared 6 bases from V and 8 bases from J, leaving 13 bases between. The CDR3 sequence is CASSAPSAEAFF. In nucleotides, the CDR3 is TGTGCCAGCTCCGCACCGAGCGCGGAAGCTTTCTTT.

This chain connects TRBV12-3 or TRBV12-4 to TRBJ2-7, with D uncertain. The CDR3 is 14 residues long. V lost 7 bases and J lost 4, with 17 bases in between. CDR3 coding DNA: TGTGCCAGCACCTTCTGGGGTGCGCGGTACGAGCAGTACTTC. It specifies CASTFWGARYEQYF.

This clonotype came up many times. The chain uses TRBV2 and TRBJ2-3; D not certain. The length of the CDR3 is 14 residues. Trimming shortened V by 8 bases and J by 0 bases, and 12 bases separated the two germline ends. The V gene's germline CDR1 is SNHLY and CDR2 FYNNEI. Here the CDR3 reads CASGSLGSTDTQYF. For the CDR3, the DNA is TGTGCCAGCGGATCCCTGGGGAGCACAGATACGCAGTATTTT. Variable domain in full (rest from reference TRBV2 and TRBJ2-3): EPEVTQTPSHQVTQMGQEVILRCVPISNHLYFYWYRQILGQKVEFLVSFYNNEISEKSEIFDDQFSVERPDGSNFTLKIRSTKLEDSAMYFCASGSLGSTDTQYFGPGTRLTVL.

CDR3 nucleotide sequence: TGCAGCGCCGCCGCCGGGACAGGGGGCAATGAGCAGTTCTTC. It is translated as CSAAAGTGGNEQFF. This chain connects TRBV29-1 to TRBJ2-1, with TRBD1 identical over 11 bases. Germline values: CDR1 SQVTM, CDR2 ANQGSEA. The CDR3 covers 14 residues. Unmatched junction bases numbered 8, after V lost 7 bases and J lost 6 bases.

The rearrangement links TRBV15 to TRBJ1-5; 9 bases align to TRBD1. With V trimmed by 6 bases and J by 1 base, 7 bases remained unmatched. CDR1 LNHNV and CDR2 YYDKDF come from the germline V gene (reference sequence). CDR3 length: 16 amino acids. CDR3 in amino acids: CATRELTGGSNQPQHF. The CDR3 bases are TGTGCCACCAGAGAGCTTACAGGGGGCAGCAATCAGCCCCAGCATTTT.

This clonotype was recorded many times. This chain links TRBV28 with TRBJ1-5; 8 bases are a match to TRBD1. The CDR3 consists of 14 residues. Germline V CDR1 and CDR2: MDHEN, SYDVKM. Unmatched junction bases numbered 3, after V lost 3 bases and J lost 5 bases. The CDR3: CASSFRGLDQPQHF. The CDR3 region has the DNA TGTGCCAGCAGTTTCAGGGGGCTTGATCAGCCCCAGCATTTT.

J is TRBJ1-4 and V is TRBV11-2; D call uncertain. The CDR3 covers 13 residues. V was clipped by 0 bases and J by 6 bases, with 5 bases between them. Germline lookup yields CDR1 SGHAT and CDR2 FQNNGV. The CDR3 DNA is TGTGCCAGCAGCTTAGAGAAGGATGAAAAACTGTTTTTT. It specifies CASSLEKDEKLFF. Filled out from reference TRBV11-2 and TRBJ1-4, the complete variable domain reads EAGVAQSPRYKIIEKRQSVAFWCNPISGHATLYWYQQILGQGPKLLIQFQNNGVVDDSQLPKDRFSAERLKGVDSTLKIQPAKLEDSAVYLCASSLEKDEKLFFGSGTQLSVL.

The genes are TRBV3-1 and TRBJ2-2; 10 bases are shared with TRBD1. The CDR3 covers 16 residues. Germline assignment: CDR1 LGHDT and CDR2 YNNKEL (reference sequence). V lost 5 bases and J lost 2; bases outside the gene matches: 5. The CDR3 sequence is CASSWGQGTNTGELFF. The CDR3, as DNA: TGTGCCAGCAGCTGGGGACAGGGGACTAACACCGGGGAGCTGTTTTTT.

This clonotype has at least ten counts. The V gene is TRBV6-1, the J gene TRBJ2-3; D is uncertain. The V and J ends lost 2 bases and 0 bases respectively, with 12 bases between them. There are 16 residues in the CDR3. The germline gives CDR1 MNHNS, CDR2 SASEGT. The DNA for the CDR3 is TGTGCCAGCAGTGAACAGTACCGGAGTAGCACAGATACGCAGTATTTT. Protein product: CASSEQYRSSTDTQYF.

Details on this clonotype: Since a much larger clone is just one base distant, this may be a read error. The J gene is TRBJ1-2, the V gene TRBV6-1, with D hard to call. This CDR3 is 12 amino acids long. Germline lookup yields CDR1 MNHNS and CDR2 SASEGT. The CDR3 spells CARSEADEGYTF. In DNA, the CDR3 is TGTGCCCGCAGTGAAGCGGATGAGGGCTACACCTTC.

This clonotype has just a few counts. CDR3 coding DNA: TGTGCCACCGGACGCCAGTCCACTGAAGCTTTCTTT. Its translation: CATGRQSTEAFF. The genes are TRBV6-2 or TRBV6-3 and TRBJ1-1, with D unresolved. Germline V gene sequence: CDR1 MNHEY, CDR2 SVGEGT. V dropped 10 bases and J dropped 4 bases, with 13 bases sitting between them. This CDR3 comprises 12 residues.

CDR3 residues: CSVSVRLAGEVDTQYF. In DNA, the CDR3 is TGCAGCGTCTCTGTCCGACTAGCGGGAGAGGTGGATACGCAGTATTTT. V gene TRBV29-1 combines with J gene TRBJ2-3, with 12 bases lining up with TRBD2. V lost 6 bases to trimming and J lost 6 bases; unmatched junction nucleotides: 13. The CDR3 is made up of 16 amino acids. Looked up from germline, CDR1 is SQVTM and CDR2 is ANQGSEA.

This clonotype has just a few counts. Written as DNA, the CDR3 is TGTGCCAGCAGTTTCCGGACAAGCTCTGGAAACACCATATATTTT. It translates to CASSFRTSSGNTIYF. The V call is TRBV12-3 or TRBV12-4, the J call TRBJ1-3; D perhaps matches TRBD1 (5 bases). V lost 3 bases to trimming and J lost 0 bases, with 9 bases between them. This CDR3 is 15 amino acids long.

This clonotype has a handful of counts. This chain connects TRBV29-1 to TRBJ1-6; no clear D. This CDR3 comprises 13 residues. Trimming stripped 7 bases from V and 5 bases from J, with 12 bases between. Looked up from germline, CDR1 is SQVTM and CDR2 is ANQGSEA. CDR3 coding DNA: TGCAGCGCCAGGCTAGACGATAATTCACCCCTCCACTTT. Translating gives CSARLDDNSPLHF.

Many counts were recorded for this clonotype. The chain is built from TRBV20-1 and TRBJ1-1; D is perhaps TRBD1 (5 bases). From germline, CDR1 is DFQATT and CDR2 SNEGSKA (reference sequence). The CDR3 loop spans 13 amino acids. Deletions cut 3 bases from V and 5 bases from J, with 13 bases between. CDR3 in DNA: TGCAGTGCTAGTGAGGGGATGAGGACTGAAGCTTTCTTT. It is translated as CSASEGMRTEAFF.

This clonotype was counted many times. The chain links TRBV18 to TRBJ2-3, with D unclear. The J call may be mistaken, given a closer DNA end match to TRBJ1-1. This CDR3 has 11 residues. Germline assignment: CDR1 KGHSH and CDR2 LQKENI. The CDR3 region is CASSSRLEAFF. CDR3 DNA: TGTGCCAGCTCCTCAAGGCTTGAGGCTTTCTTT.

This clonotype was seen ten or more times. The chain combines TRBV12-3 or TRBV12-4 with TRBJ2-2, with D tentatively TRBD1 (7 bases). The CDR3 spans 15 residues. V lost 6 bases, J lost 1 base, and 12 bases lay in between. CDR3 in amino acids: CASSHRGGNTGELFF. In nucleotides, the CDR3 is TGTGCCAGCAGCCACAGGGGAGGGAACACCGGGGAGCTGTTTTTT.